The next 18 T cell receptor beta chains were all read from a single sample in a study of memory CD8 T cells in hepatitis C reinfection. Time point in this sample: pre-reinfection, 55 to 20 weeks before reinfection detection. Sorted cells were sequenced directly ex vivo without any in vitro expansion. Clones were sequenced by immunoSEQ multiplex PCR, and TCRdb holds only the in-frame ones, with some missing. The table includes approximately 51,000 clones, 89% detected once. Source material: naive CD8+ T cells sorted from blood. Receptors were obtained from a man aged 18 to 35 with hepatitis C virus infection.

This chain links TRBV11-3 with TRBJ2-7, with 7 positions matching TRBD2. Losses at the gene ends were 2 bases for V and 8 bases for J; bases not matched to a gene: 6. The CDR3 has 13 amino acids. Germline lookup yields CDR1 SGHNT and CDR2 YENEEA. CDR3 protein: CASSLTSGGKQYV. The CDR3 DNA reads as TGTGCCAGCAGCTTAACCTCGGGGGGAAAGCAGTACGTC.

The V gene is TRBV6-5, the J gene TRBJ1-1; 7 bases are a match to TRBD1. J lost 8 bases, V lost 4 bases, and 7 bases had no gene match. The CDR3 is 13 amino acids. From germline, CDR1 is MNHEY and CDR2 SVGAGI. The CDR3 sequence: CASSLPTGREAFF. Written as DNA, the CDR3 is TGTGCCAGCAGTTTGCCGACAGGGAGGGAAGCTTTCTTT.

The V call is TRBV28, the J call TRBJ1-2, with TRBD1 identical over 10 bases. This CDR3 has 17 amino acids. J lost 2 bases, V lost 4 bases, and 10 bases had no gene match. Looked up from germline, CDR1 is MDHEN and CDR2 is SYDVKM. CDR3 sequence: CASSSLLRQGANYGYTF. CDR3 coding DNA: TGTGCCAGCAGTTCACTCCTGAGACAGGGGGCCAACTATGGCTACACCTTC.

This rearrangement joins TRBV2 to TRBJ2-7, with D perhaps TRBD1 (5 bases). Germline assignment: CDR1 SNHLY and CDR2 FYNNEI. Trimming removed 3 bases from V and 2 bases from J, with 11 bases in between. This CDR3 region has 14 residues. CDR3 amino acids: CASSDNQGPYEQYV. The CDR3 DNA is TGTGCCAGCAGTGATAACCAGGGTCCCTACGAGCAGTACGTC.

This rearrangement joins TRBV27 to TRBJ2-3; D is perhaps TRBD1 (6 bases). CDR1 is MNHEY and CDR2 is SMNVEV in the germline V gene (reference sequence). This CDR3 is 15 amino acids long. The ends were cut back, 10 bases at V and 6 bases at J, with 23 bases in the middle. In DNA, the CDR3 is TGTGCCACCCTCCCACCGACAGGACTTAAGGATACGCAGTATTTT. This sequence encodes CATLPPTGLKDTQYF.

The chain links TRBV5-6 to TRBJ2-1; 8 nucleotides align to TRBD2. CDR1 is SGHDT and CDR2 is YYEEEE in the germline V gene. The CDR3 totals 16 residues. With V trimmed by 0 bases and J by 4 bases, 6 bases remained unmatched. CDR3 coding DNA: TGTGCCAGCAGCTTGGCCCTAGCGGGCCGTTACAATGAGCAGTTCTTC. Translating it yields CASSLALAGRYNEQFF.

The chain links TRBV7-9 to TRBJ2-3, with 7 bases fitting TRBD2. Looked up from germline, CDR1 is SEHNR and CDR2 is FQNEAQ (reference sequence). The V and J ends lost 5 bases and 1 base, in that order; junction bases with no gene match: 6. The CDR3 is made up of 15 amino acids. The CDR3 protein is CASSSPAGGTDTQYF. CDR3 sequence (DNA): TGTGCCAGCAGCAGCCCTGCGGGGGGCACAGATACGCAGTATTTT.

The chain carries TRBV5-5 and TRBJ2-5; D is unresolved. The CDR3 totals 13 residues. Trimming pared 4 bases from V and 2 bases from J, leaving 9 bases between. CDR1 and CDR2 (germline): SGHKS, YYEKEE (reference sequence). The CDR3 loop reads CASSDLIQETQYF. The CDR3, as DNA: TGTGCCAGCAGCGACTTGATTCAAGAGACCCAGTACTTC.

The chain carries TRBV29-1 and TRBJ2-5; 7 nucleotides align to TRBD1. The V gene's germline CDR1 is SQVTM and CDR2 ANQGSEA. The CDR3 extends over 12 amino acids. The ends lost 7 bases at V and 5 bases at J; junction bases unmatched: 7. Here the CDR3 reads CSAEQGWETQYF. Here the CDR3 DNA reads TGCAGCGCAGAACAGGGGTGGGAGACCCAGTACTTC. Full variable domain (outside the CDR3, taken from reference TRBV29-1 and TRBJ2-5): SAVISQKPSRDICQRGTSLTIQCQVDSQVTMMFWYRQQPGQSLTLIATANQGSEATYESGFVIDKFPISRPNLTFSTLTVSNMSPEDSSIYLCSAEQGWETQYFGPGTRLLVL.

In the case of this clone: Other DNA sequences within the sample encode an identical CDR3. The genes are TRBV6-5 and TRBJ2-3; TRBD1 agrees at 7 bases. Germline V gene lookup returns CDR1 MNHEY and CDR2 SVGAGI. V lost 6 bases and J lost 5; bases outside the gene matches: 2. This CDR3 has 12 residues. CDR3 sequence (DNA): TGTGCCAGCAGCTCAGGGGGAGATACGCAGTATTTT. Protein: CASSSGGDTQYF.

The V gene is TRBV7-9, the J gene TRBJ2-2, with D maybe TRBD2 (6 bases). Germline CDR1 SEHNR, CDR2 FQNEAQ (reference sequence). The V gene lost 5 bases and the J gene lost 4 bases, with 23 bases spanning the gap. The CDR3 runs 18 residues. Here the CDR3 DNA reads TGTGCCAGCAGCCCACATACCGAGGGGCTCGGGGGCACCGGGGAGCTGTTTTTT. The encoded protein is CASSPHTEGLGGTGELFF. The full variable domain, with the rest looked up from reference TRBV7-9 and TRBJ2-2, is DTGVSQNPRHKITKRGQNVTFRCDPISEHNRLYWYRQTLGQGPEFLTYFQNEAQLEKSRLLSDRFSAERPKGSFSTLEIQRTEQGDSAMYLCASSPHTEGLGGTGELFFGEGSRLTVL.

CDR3 DNA sequence: TGTGCCAGTAGTTTCCAGGCCCAGGAGCCCCAGCATTTT. Its protein product is CASSFQAQEPQHF. The chain has TRBV19 and TRBJ1-5; D not certain. Trimming removed 5 bases at V and 8 bases at J, with 13 bases between. Germline lookup yields CDR1 LNHDA and CDR2 SQIVND (reference sequence). The CDR3 length is 13 residues.

This clone was recorded only once. V usage is TRBV29-1 and J usage is TRBJ2-3; 7 bases are shared with TRBD2. The junction had 7 bases not matched to a gene; V was cut back by 8 bases and J by 2 bases. The CDR3 is 13 residues long. Per germline, CDR1 SQVTM and CDR2 ANQGSEA. The CDR3 sequence is CSTGGGSTDTQYF. DNA of the CDR3: TGCAGCACCGGGGGAGGGTCCACAGATACGCAGTATTTT.

The V call is TRBV6-6, the J call TRBJ2-5; 13 positions agree with TRBD2. Per the germline V gene, CDR1 is MNHNY and CDR2 is SVGAGI (reference sequence). This CDR3 is 14 amino acids long. The V and J ends lost 9 bases and 5 bases, in that order; junction bases with no gene match: 6. Here the CDR3 DNA reads TGTGCCAGTAGGACTAGCGGGAGATGGGAGACCCAGTACTTC. Amino acids: CASRTSGRWETQYF.

The gene calls are TRBV5-5 and TRBJ2-2; possible D gene TRBD2, 5 bases. The CDR3 has 16 residues. The V end lost 5 bases, the J end lost 6 bases, and 20 bases lay between the germline ends. CDR1 is SGHKS, CDR2 YYEKEE, per germline (reference sequence). For the CDR3, the DNA is TGTGCCAGCAGTCAGGACTCGGTCGAGTTTTCCGGGGAGCTGTTTTTT. Its protein product is CASSQDSVEFSGELFF.

This rearrangement joins TRBV7-9 to TRBJ2-4, with 8 nucleotides matching TRBD1. This CDR3 has 15 amino acids. The germline CDR1 and CDR2 sequences are SEHNR and FQNEAQ (reference sequence). V dropped 5 bases and J dropped 5; count of bases not matched to a gene: 8. CDR3 DNA: TGTGCCAGCAGCGCCCGTCAGGGGGCCGAAAACATTCAGTACTTC. Encoded protein: CASSARQGAENIQYF.

This clone was seen just once. The chain is built from TRBV10-3 and TRBJ1-4; the D is unclear. The V gene's germline CDR1 is ENHRY and CDR2 SYGVKD. The CDR3 contains 12 residues. Trimming shortened V by 7 bases and J by 4 bases, and 7 bases separated the two germline ends. CDR3 region: CAIIGFNEKLFF. DNA of the CDR3: TGTGCCATCATCGGGTTTAATGAAAAACTGTTTTTT.

This clone occurred once. This rearrangement joins TRBV29-1 to TRBJ2-3; D may be TRBD2 (6 bases). Trimming pared 4 bases from V and 5 bases from J, leaving 16 bases between. The length of the CDR3 is 14 residues. CDR1 is SQVTM, CDR2 ANQGSEA, per germline. This CDR3 is CSVGWGEDGDTQYF. The CDR3 DNA reads TGCAGCGTTGGTTGGGGGGAGGACGGAGATACGCAGTATTTT.